This TCR beta chain was captured in a study of T-cell reconstitution after alpha-beta-depleted transplantation in children. Unique molecular identifiers featured in how the TCRbeta library was prepared. TCRdb analysed the PCR reads with MiXCR anew, one entry per CDR3 protein. The data show a few hundred thousand distinct CDR3 sequences, with around 10% seen just once and roughly 2.5% held by the top ten. Trimming left V 6 bases short and J 2 bases short, with 11 bases between. Germline V gene data show CDR1 as MNHNS and CDR2 as SASEGT. The CDR3 sequence is 14 residues long. The V gene is TRBV6-1, the J gene TRBJ1-3, with D possibly being TRBD1 (6 bases). The clonotype originates from a human donor who donated a stem cell graft to a child with acute lymphoblastic leukemia. Source: PBMCs from the stem cell graft donor, taken from the stem cell graft. CDR3 nucleotides: TGTGCCAGCAGACGGGGGGCTGCTGGAAACACCATATATTTT. It is translated as CASRRGAAGNTIYF.